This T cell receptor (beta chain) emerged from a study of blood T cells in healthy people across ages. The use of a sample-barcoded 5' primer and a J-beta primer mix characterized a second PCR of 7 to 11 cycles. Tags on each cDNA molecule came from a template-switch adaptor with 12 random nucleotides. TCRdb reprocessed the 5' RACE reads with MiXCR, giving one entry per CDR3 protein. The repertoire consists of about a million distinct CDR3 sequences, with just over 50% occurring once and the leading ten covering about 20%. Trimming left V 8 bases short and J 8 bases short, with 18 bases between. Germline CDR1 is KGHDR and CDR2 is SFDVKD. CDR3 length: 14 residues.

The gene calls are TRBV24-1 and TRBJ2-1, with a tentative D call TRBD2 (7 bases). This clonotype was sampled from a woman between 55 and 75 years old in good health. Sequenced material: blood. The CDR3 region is CATTEGGRAYEQFF. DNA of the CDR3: TGTGCCACCACCGAGGGGGGGCGCGCGTATGAGCAGTTCTTC.